These 19 T cell receptor beta chains share one sample of origin, sequenced in a study of shared clonotypes between healthy human individuals. Using immunoSEQ multiplex PCR, the repertoire was profiled, and TCRdb retains in-frame clones only, with some absent. The repertoire includes about 1.4 million clones, more than 95% of them detected once, and roughly 1.2% sits in the top ten. Sample: naive CD4+ T cells sorted from blood. Subset given: CD45RA+ positively selected. The receptors were sampled from a man aged 30-40 years in good health.

V and J are TRBV9 and TRBJ2-3; D gene unclear. The germline gives CDR1 SGDLS, CDR2 YYNGEE. This CDR3 contains 14 residues. Trimming removed 1 base at V and 0 bases at J, with 6 bases between. The CDR3: CASSVFPSTDTQYF. In DNA form, the CDR3 reads TGTGCCAGCAGCGTATTCCCTAGCACAGATACGCAGTATTTT. Together with reference TRBV9 and TRBJ2-3, the CDR3 gives the full variable domain: DSGVTQTPKHLITATGQRVTLRCSPRSGDLSVYWYQQSLDQGLQFLIQYYNGEERAKGNILERFSAQQFPDLHSELNLSSLELGDSALYFCASSVFPSTDTQYFGPGTRLTVL.

This clone was detected once. The V and J genes are TRBV6-5 and TRBJ2-2; 8 bases are shared with TRBD2. The CDR3 runs to 15 residues. V was pared by 4 bases and J by 4 bases, with 5 bases of the junction left unmatched. CDR1 and CDR2 from the germline V gene are MNHEY and SVGAGI. CDR3 DNA sequence: TGTGCCAGCAGTTCCCTAGCGGGTCCCACCGGGGAGCTGTTTTTT. This translates into CASSSLAGPTGELFF.

V is TRBV10-1 and J is TRBJ1-1; D is unclear. Germline values: CDR1 WNHNN, CDR2 SYGVQD (reference sequence). The CDR3 totals 14 residues. V gave up 8 bases and J gave up 3 bases, with 16 bases separating them. CDR3 nucleotide sequence: TGCGCCAGCCGCCAGGATTGGACGGACACTGAAGCTTTCTTT. This gives the protein CASRQDWTDTEAFF.

V is TRBV18 and J is TRBJ1-1; D is unresolved. V lost 2 bases and J lost 11, with 15 bases in between. This CDR3 comprises 13 residues. The germline CDR1 and CDR2 sequences are KGHSH and LQKENI. In nucleotides, the CDR3 is TGTGCCAGCTCACCAGGGCCGCCGGGTCAGGCTTTCTTT. This translates into CASSPGPPGQAFF.

This clone was detected only a few times. The same CDR3 can be traced to other DNA sequences in this sample. The chain joins TRBV5-1 to TRBJ2-2, with TRBD1 matching over 8 bases. J lost 2 bases, V lost 2 bases, and 2 bases had no gene match. Germline CDR1 SGHRS, CDR2 YFSETQ. The CDR3 loop spans 15 amino acids. The CDR3 loop reads CASSLGQGNTGELFF. DNA of the CDR3: TGCGCCAGCAGCTTAGGACAGGGAAACACCGGGGAGCTGTTTTTT.

The chain employs TRBV6-5 and TRBJ2-3; D gene uncertain. The CDR3 is 11 residues long. Germline loops: CDR1 MNHEY, CDR2 SVGAGI. V lost 4 bases, J lost 8 bases, and 7 bases lay in between. Here the CDR3 reads CASSSMGTQYF. CDR3 nucleotide sequence: TGTGCCAGCAGTTCAATGGGTACGCAGTATTTT.

The chain uses TRBV30 and TRBJ1-2; D may be TRBD1 (5 bases). Trimming stripped 2 bases from V and 1 base from J, with 14 bases between. The CDR3 runs 15 residues. Germline CDR1 reads GTSNPN; CDR2 reads SVGIG (reference sequence). The CDR3 sequence: CAWSIGRAGNYGYTF. Here the CDR3 DNA reads TGTGCCTGGAGTATTGGCAGGGCCGGTAACTATGGCTACACCTTC. Full variable domain (missing parts from reference TRBV30 and TRBJ1-2): SQTIHQWPATLVQPVGSPLSLECTVEGTSNPNLYWYRQAAGRGLQLLFYSVGIGQISSEVPQNLSASRPQDRQFILSSKKLLLSDSGFYLCAWSIGRAGNYGYTFGSGTRLTVV.

The gene calls are TRBV7-8 and TRBJ1-1; possibly TRBD1 for D (5 bases). The CDR3 sequence is 16 residues long. From germline, CDR1 is SGHVS and CDR2 FQNEAQ. Trimming removed 3 bases from V and 0 bases from J, with 14 bases in between. The chain's CDR3 is CASSFPPGGVNTEAFF. As DNA, the CDR3 is TGTGCCAGCAGCTTCCCCCCCGGGGGGGTGAACACTGAAGCTTTCTTT.

The rearrangement links TRBV7-2 to TRBJ2-3; D gene uncertain. This CDR3 is built from 12 residues. V was clipped by 6 bases and J by 4 bases, with 8 bases between them. Germline V gives CDR1 SGHTA, CDR2 FQGNSA. The CDR3 bases are TGTGCCAGCAGTAGGTGGGCAGATACGCAGTATTTT. It codes for CASSRWADTQYF.

The chain couples TRBV6-6 to TRBJ1-1; D ambiguous. Trimming stripped 2 bases from V and 6 bases from J, with 7 bases between. Germline CDR1 reads MNHNY; CDR2 reads SVGAGI (reference sequence). CDR3 length equals 12 residues. The CDR3 DNA sequence: TGTGCCAGCAGTTACGAGAGCCCTGAAGCTTTCTTT. Residues: CASSYESPEAFF.

Note on this clone: Within the sample, other DNA sequences also encode this same CDR3. This chain connects TRBV18 to TRBJ2-5; no clear D gene. This CDR3 is 12 amino acids long. Germline V gene sequence: CDR1 KGHSH, CDR2 LQKENI. Trimming shortened V by 2 bases and J by 4 bases, and 5 bases separated the two germline ends. CDR3 nucleotide sequence: TGTGCCAGCTCACCAAAACGAGAGACCCAGTACTTC. Protein: CASSPKRETQYF.

Remarks on this clone: The sample has other DNA sequences that encode this CDR3 too. The rearrangement joins TRBV11-3 to TRBJ2-5; 8 bases map to TRBD2. In germline, CDR1 is SGHNT, CDR2 YENEEA. The ends lost 5 bases at V and 2 bases at J; junction bases unmatched: 7. The CDR3 contains 15 residues. The CDR3 loop is CASSPGTSGQETQYF. CDR3 in DNA: TGTGCCAGCAGCCCCGGCACTAGCGGACAAGAGACCCAGTACTTC.

V gene TRBV29-1 combines with J gene TRBJ2-3, with TRBD2 identical over 12 bases. CDR1 is SQVTM, CDR2 ANQGSEA, per germline. V shed 7 bases and J 3 bases; nucleotides not matched to a gene: 11. CDR3 length: 16 residues. In nucleotides, the CDR3 is TGCAGCGATTCTAGCGGGAGGGGTGGAGGTACAGATACGCAGTATTTT. As protein: CSDSSGRGGGTDTQYF.

The V and J genes are TRBV9 and TRBJ2-7; 10 nucleotides match TRBD2. The CDR3 sequence is 17 residues long. J lost 4 bases, V lost 0 bases, and 10 bases had no gene match. CDR1 and CDR2 (germline): SGDLS, YYNGEE. The CDR3 protein is CASSVGPSGRLRYEQYF. The CDR3 coding sequence is TGTGCCAGCAGCGTAGGACCTAGCGGGAGACTTCGGTACGAGCAGTACTTC.

Comments on this clone: The same CDR3 also results from other DNA sequences found in this sample. The genes are TRBV28 and TRBJ2-5; TRBD2 matches at 12 bases. Trimming took 5 bases from V and 4 from J; bases not matched to a gene: 2. The CDR3 length is 14 residues. CDR1 is MDHEN and CDR2 is SYDVKM in the germline V gene. The DNA for the CDR3 is TGTGCCAGCAGTCCGGGACTAGCGGGAGAGACCCAGTACTTC. Protein sequence: CASSPGLAGETQYF.

CDR3 sequence (DNA): TGTGCCAGCAGCCCAAATCGGGGCTCGTCCTCGAGCACCGGGGAGCTGTTTTTT. Translation: CASSPNRGSSSSTGELFF. This chain connects TRBV7-9 to TRBJ2-2, with D perhaps TRBD1 or TRBD2 (5 bases each). CDR3 length: 18 residues. Germline values: CDR1 SEHNR, CDR2 FQNEAQ (reference sequence). Trimming stripped 5 bases from V and 4 bases from J, with 23 bases between.

The chain recombines TRBV7-2 with TRBJ2-2; D gene unclear. The CDR3 length is 16 residues. Trimming removed 4 bases at V and 3 bases at J, with 15 bases between. Germline-derived CDR1 and CDR2 are SGHTA and FQGNSA. CDR3 loop: CASSWPPSSYTGELFF. CDR3 DNA sequence: TGTGCCAGCAGCTGGCCCCCGTCGAGCTACACCGGGGAGCTGTTTTTT.

V gene TRBV7-2 combines with J gene TRBJ2-2; a weak D match, TRBD2 (6 bases). Germline CDR1 is SGHTA and CDR2 is FQGNSA. Trimming pared 3 bases from V and 4 bases from J, leaving 12 bases between. The CDR3 consists of 15 residues. This CDR3 reads CASSLIPAGTGELFF. The CDR3 coding sequence is TGTGCCAGCAGCTTGATTCCAGCGGGCACCGGGGAGCTGTTTTTT.

This clone was found once. CDR3: CASSPGQVEETQYF. DNA for the CDR3: TGTGCCAGCAGCCCGGGACAGGTGGAAGAGACCCAGTACTTC. This sequence joins TRBV5-8 and TRBJ2-5; 8 bases align to TRBD1. The CDR3 consists of 14 residues. CDR1 is SGHTS and CDR2 is YDEGEE in the germline V gene. V shed 4 bases and J 3 bases; nucleotides not matched to a gene: 5.